Below, one TCR beta chain is given with its context. The V gene's germline CDR1 is MNHEY and CDR2 SMNVEV (reference sequence). V was trimmed by 4 bases and J by 4 bases, leaving 16 bases between them. The CDR3 sequence is 15 residues long. Original processing methods: The authors estimated nucleated cell counts from reference gene primer amplification. TCRdb's table, derived via immunoSEQ multiplex PCR, lists solely in-frame clones and lacks some. The D gene and trimming were derived from the DNA, and the V and J assignments and clone size from that table. The sample lists 90,000 to 110,000 clones; approximately 83% were seen once. The sample comes from a study of blood T cell repertoires in COVID-19. The overall study: The United States, Italy and Spain supplied acute and convalescent COVID-19 samples. Sample material is recorded as cDNA or gDNA derived from T cells, B-cell-depleted T cells, or PBMCs.

The V and J genes are TRBV27 and TRBJ1-1; D is possibly TRBD1 (5 bases). The sequenced sample consisted of peripheral blood. The sequence derives from a man between 45 and 60 years old with acute or convalescent COVID-19. CDR3 coding DNA: TGTGCCAGCAGTTGGTCCAGGGTGCTTAGCACTGAAGCTTTCTTT. As protein: CASSWSRVLSTEAFF.